Listed below are T cell receptor beta chains from one sample, sequenced in a study of shared clonotypes between healthy human individuals. Data came from immunoSEQ multiplex PCR; TCRdb stores just in-frame clones and leaves some out. The sample lists about 2.4 million clones; 80% to 95% were seen once. The sequenced sample was naive CD4+ T cells from PBMCs. Source of these receptors: a man between 18 and 35 years old in good health. Some clones in this sample may be carry-over from other donors' samples. The CDR3 runs from the conserved cysteine through the conserved F or W. D genes are given only for firm matches. Size tells how often a clone was seen (once, few, many) or the class of an expanded clone, and some rows leave it out.

J gene: TRBJ2-1; clone size: NA; CDR3 length: 17; D gene: TRBD2; V gene: TRBV10-1; CDR3 protein: CASSESTASGRPGEQFF; CDR3 DNA: TGCGCCAGCAGTGAGTCGACGGCTAGCGGGAGGCCCGGAGAGCAGTTCTTC
J gene: TRBJ2-7; clone size: NA; CDR3 length: 14; D gene: NA; V gene: TRBV7-9; CDR3 protein: CASSLGGTTYEQYF; CDR3 DNA: TGTGCCAGCAGCTTAGGGGGCACCACCTACGAGCAGTACTTC
J gene: TRBJ1-2; clone size: once; CDR3 length: 13; D gene: NA; V gene: TRBV6-1; CDR3 protein: CASTWGANYGYTF; CDR3 DNA: TGTGCCAGCACCTGGGGCGCTAACTATGGCTACACCTTC
J gene: TRBJ2-1; clone size: NA; CDR3 length: 13; D gene: NA; V gene: TRBV7-2; CDR3 protein: CASSSQGSSEQFF; CDR3 DNA: TGTGCCAGCAGCTCACAGGGCTCCTCGGAGCAGTTCTTC
J gene: TRBJ2-1; clone size: NA; CDR3 length: 18; D gene: TRBD2; V gene: TRBV4-3; CDR3 protein: CASSPKASGRIVSDEQFF; CDR3 DNA: TGCGCCAGCAGCCCAAAGGCTAGCGGGAGAATCGTGTCGGATGAGCAGTTCTTC
J gene: TRBJ2-7; clone size: NA; CDR3 length: 14; D gene: NA; V gene: TRBV11-2; CDR3 protein: CASSLDRGPYEQYF; CDR3 DNA: TGTGCCAGCAGCTTAGATCGGGGGCCCTACGAGCAGTACTTC
J gene: TRBJ2-7; clone size: NA; CDR3 length: 13; D gene: NA; V gene: TRBV10-3; CDR3 protein: CAITPGGAVEQYF; CDR3 DNA: TGTGCCATCACCCCTGGGGGGGCAGTTGAGCAGTACTTC
J gene: TRBJ2-6; clone size: NA; CDR3 length: 17; D gene: NA; V gene: TRBV27; CDR3 protein: CASSLYRLISGANVLTF; CDR3 DNA: TGTGCCAGCAGTTTATATCGTTTAATCTCTGGGGCCAACGTCCTGACTTTC
J gene: TRBJ1-1; clone size: NA; CDR3 length: 19; D gene: NA; V gene: TRBV4-1; CDR3 protein: CASSQDTRGHPPMNTEAFF; CDR3 DNA: TGCGCCAGCAGCCAAGATACGAGGGGACATCCCCCAATGAACACTGAAGCTTTCTTT
J gene: TRBJ1-2; clone size: NA; CDR3 length: 16; D gene: TRBD1; V gene: TRBV27; CDR3 protein: CASSSLIGDRGLGYTF; CDR3 DNA: TGTGCCAGCAGTTCCCTGATCGGGGACAGGGGTCTGGGCTACACCTTC
J gene: TRBJ2-2; clone size: few; CDR3 length: 15; D gene: TRBD1; V gene: TRBV30; CDR3 protein: CAWRLPDRDTGELFF; CDR3 DNA: TGTGCCTGGAGGCTACCCGACAGGGACACCGGGGAGCTGTTTTTT
J gene: TRBJ2-5; clone size: NA; CDR3 length: 14; D gene: NA; V gene: TRBV5-4; CDR3 protein: CASSLGIKKETQYF; CDR3 DNA: TGTGCCAGCAGCTTGGGTATCAAAAAAGAGACCCAGTACTTC
J gene: TRBJ1-5; clone size: NA; CDR3 length: 15; D gene: NA; V gene: TRBV4-3; CDR3 protein: CASSQKTGGNQPQHF; CDR3 DNA: TGCGCCAGCAGCCAAAAAACGGGGGGCAATCAGCCCCAGCATTTT
J gene: TRBJ2-3; clone size: NA; CDR3 length: 14; D gene: NA; V gene: TRBV7-9; CDR3 protein: CASSLGTPTDTQYF; CDR3 DNA: TGTGCCAGCAGCTTAGGGACCCCAACAGATACGCAGTATTTT
J gene: TRBJ1-4; clone size: NA; CDR3 length: 15; D gene: TRBD1; V gene: TRBV5-1; CDR3 protein: CASSLGTGRNEKLFF; CDR3 DNA: TGCGCCAGCAGCCTCGGGACAGGGCGTAATGAAAAACTGTTTTTT
J gene: TRBJ2-7; clone size: NA; CDR3 length: 11; D gene: NA; V gene: TRBV15; CDR3 protein: CATSADYEQYF; CDR3 DNA: TGTGCCACCAGCGCCGACTACGAGCAGTACTTC
J gene: TRBJ1-4; clone size: NA; CDR3 length: 15; D gene: NA; V gene: TRBV7-2; CDR3 protein: CASSLGLSTNEKLFF; CDR3 DNA: TGTGCCAGCAGCTTAGGGCTTTCAACTAATGAAAAACTGTTTTTT
J gene: TRBJ2-3; clone size: NA; CDR3 length: 17; D gene: TRBD2; V gene: TRBV5-5; CDR3 protein: CASSSTIRGTNTDTQYF; CDR3 DNA: TGTGCCAGCAGCTCGACGATCCGCGGGACTAACACAGATACGCAGTATTTT
J gene: TRBJ2-3; clone size: once; CDR3 length: 15; D gene: NA; V gene: TRBV7-3; CDR3 protein: CASSLPPGGTDTQYF; CDR3 DNA: TGTGCCAGCAGCCTTCCCCCGGGGGGCACAGATACGCAGTATTTT
J gene: TRBJ1-4; clone size: NA; CDR3 length: 13; D gene: NA; V gene: TRBV13; CDR3 protein: CASSQTPEGKLFF; CDR3 DNA: TGTGCCAGCAGCCAAACTCCCGAAGGGAAACTGTTTTTT
J gene: TRBJ2-1; clone size: NA; CDR3 length: 15; D gene: TRBD2; V gene: TRBV5-1; CDR3 protein: CASSPLAGDPNEQFF; CDR3 DNA: TGCGCCAGCAGCCCTCTAGCGGGAGACCCCAATGAGCAGTTCTTC
J gene: TRBJ1-4; clone size: NA; CDR3 length: 13; D gene: NA; V gene: TRBV7-2; CDR3 protein: CASKGGSNEKLFF; CDR3 DNA: TGTGCCAGCAAGGGAGGATCTAATGAAAAACTGTTTTTT
J gene: TRBJ2-7; clone size: NA; CDR3 length: 17; D gene: NA; V gene: TRBV15; CDR3 protein: CATSRVLVVGTTYEQYF; CDR3 DNA: TGTGCCACCAGCAGAGTGTTGGTGGTTGGGACAACCTACGAGCAGTACTTC
J gene: TRBJ2-5; clone size: once; CDR3 length: 14; D gene: NA; V gene: TRBV9; CDR3 protein: CASSVGSGPGAQYF; CDR3 DNA: TGTGCCAGCAGCGTAGGGAGCGGACCCGGGGCCCAGTACTTC
J gene: TRBJ1-6; clone size: NA; CDR3 length: 16; D gene: NA; V gene: TRBV6-5; CDR3 protein: CASSSKMSSYNSPLHF; CDR3 DNA: TGTGCCAGCAGTTCAAAGATGAGCTCCTATAATTCACCCCTCCACTTT
J gene: TRBJ2-1; clone size: NA; CDR3 length: 16; D gene: NA; V gene: TRBV5-4; CDR3 protein: CASSFPSGTRYNEQFF; CDR3 DNA: TGTGCCAGCAGCTTCCCGTCCGGGACTCGCTACAATGAGCAGTTCTTC
J gene: TRBJ1-3; clone size: NA; CDR3 length: 16; D gene: TRBD1; V gene: TRBV25-1; CDR3 protein: CASSLPDRDYGNTIYF; CDR3 DNA: TGTGCCAGCAGTCTACCGGACAGGGATTATGGAAACACCATATATTTT
J gene: TRBJ2-1; clone size: NA; CDR3 length: 15; D gene: TRBD2; V gene: TRBV6-6; CDR3 protein: CASRPPVGLAGVEFF; CDR3 DNA: TGTGCCAGCCGTCCTCCAGTTGGGCTAGCGGGAGTGGAGTTCTTC
J gene: TRBJ2-7; clone size: NA; CDR3 length: 15; D gene: TRBD1; V gene: TRBV7-3; CDR3 protein: CASSLQSGQGHEQYF; CDR3 DNA: TGTGCCAGCAGCTTACAATCGGGACAGGGACACGAGCAGTACTTC
J gene: TRBJ1-1; clone size: NA; CDR3 length: 11; D gene: NA; V gene: TRBV6-6; CDR3 protein: CASSYRTEAFF; CDR3 DNA: TGTGCCAGCAGTTACAGGACTGAAGCTTTCTTT
J gene: TRBJ1-3; clone size: NA; CDR3 length: 15; D gene: NA; V gene: TRBV28; CDR3 protein: CASTTSPGIGNTIYF; CDR3 DNA: TGTGCCAGCACCACCTCGCCGGGCATCGGAAACACCATATATTTT
J gene: TRBJ2-3; clone size: NA; CDR3 length: 16; D gene: NA; V gene: TRBV18; CDR3 protein: CASSPQGSLGPDTQYF; CDR3 DNA: TGTGCCAGCTCACCACAGGGCTCCCTTGGACCGGATACGCAGTATTTT
J gene: TRBJ1-1; clone size: NA; CDR3 length: 16; D gene: NA; V gene: TRBV19; CDR3 protein: CASSMLRGRRNTEAFF; CDR3 DNA: TGTGCCAGTAGTATGCTTAGGGGACGGAGGAACACTGAAGCTTTCTTT
J gene: TRBJ1-1; clone size: NA; CDR3 length: 14; D gene: NA; V gene: TRBV7-9; CDR3 protein: CASSLAPGVPEAFF; CDR3 DNA: TGTGCCAGCAGCTTAGCTCCAGGGGTTCCTGAAGCTTTCTTT
J gene: TRBJ2-1; clone size: NA; CDR3 length: 16; D gene: TRBD2; V gene: TRBV5-1; CDR3 protein: CASSGKGLAGSHEQFF; CDR3 DNA: TGCGCCAGCAGCGGGAAGGGACTAGCGGGATCCCATGAGCAGTTCTTC
J gene: TRBJ2-7; clone size: once; CDR3 length: 15; D gene: NA; V gene: TRBV9; CDR3 protein: CASSPSWGGPYEQYF; CDR3 DNA: TGTGCCAGCAGCCCCTCATGGGGTGGCCCCTACGAGCAGTACTTC
J gene: TRBJ2-3; clone size: NA; CDR3 length: 11; D gene: NA; V gene: TRBV20-1; CDR3 protein: CTGGSADTQYF; CDR3 DNA: TGCACAGGGGGGAGTGCAGATACGCAGTATTTT
J gene: TRBJ1-5; clone size: NA; CDR3 length: 15; D gene: TRBD1; V gene: TRBV18; CDR3 protein: CASSLGTGDNQPQHF; CDR3 DNA: TGTGCCAGCTCACTGGGTACAGGGGACAATCAGCCCCAGCATTTT
J gene: TRBJ2-1; clone size: NA; CDR3 length: 16; D gene: NA; V gene: TRBV5-1; CDR3 protein: CASSLALPSSYNEQFF; CDR3 DNA: TGCGCCAGCAGCTTGGCTCTCCCCTCCTCCTACAATGAGCAGTTCTTC
J gene: TRBJ2-6; clone size: NA; CDR3 length: 16; D gene: NA; V gene: TRBV5-1; CDR3 protein: CASSLDGYSGANVLTF; CDR3 DNA: TGCGCCAGCAGCTTGGACGGGTACTCTGGGGCCAACGTCCTGACTTTC
J gene: TRBJ1-1; clone size: few; CDR3 length: 12; D gene: TRBD1; V gene: TRBV19; CDR3 protein: CASFQQGTEAFF; CDR3 DNA: TGTGCCAGTTTTCAACAGGGGACTGAAGCTTTCTTT
J gene: TRBJ2-5; clone size: NA; CDR3 length: 16; D gene: TRBD2; V gene: TRBV18; CDR3 protein: CASSPGTSGIQETQYF; CDR3 DNA: TGTGCCAGCTCACCCGGGACTAGCGGAATCCAAGAGACCCAGTACTTC
J gene: TRBJ1-5; clone size: NA; CDR3 length: 8; D gene: NA; V gene: TRBV7-3; CDR3 protein: CASSLGHF; CDR3 DNA: TGTGCCAGCAGCTTAGGGCATTTT
J gene: TRBJ2-1; clone size: NA; CDR3 length: 16; D gene: TRBD1; V gene: TRBV5-1; CDR3 protein: CASSYGPGQVYNEQFF; CDR3 DNA: TGCGCCAGCAGCTATGGACCGGGACAGGTCTACAATGAGCAGTTCTTC
J gene: TRBJ1-2; clone size: once; CDR3 length: 12; D gene: TRBD1; V gene: TRBV19; CDR3 protein: CASEDRDDGYTF; CDR3 DNA: TGTGCCAGCGAGGACAGGGACGATGGCTACACCTTC
J gene: TRBJ2-7; clone size: NA; CDR3 length: 15; D gene: NA; V gene: TRBV29-1; CDR3 protein: CSGGRIGGKLGEQYF; CDR3 DNA: TGCAGCGGCGGCAGGATAGGGGGGAAGCTGGGTGAGCAGTACTTC
J gene: TRBJ1-1; clone size: NA; CDR3 length: 12; D gene: NA; V gene: TRBV7-2; CDR3 protein: CASSSPPTEAFF; CDR3 DNA: TGTGCCAGCAGCTCTCCGCCCACTGAAGCTTTCTTT
J gene: TRBJ1-2; clone size: NA; CDR3 length: 12; D gene: NA; V gene: TRBV28; CDR3 protein: CASSLWVGGYTF; CDR3 DNA: TGTGCCAGCAGTTTATGGGTAGGGGGCTACACCTTC
J gene: TRBJ2-7; clone size: NA; CDR3 length: 15; D gene: NA; V gene: TRBV10-3; CDR3 protein: CATSPPGLRGLEQYF; CDR3 DNA: TGTGCCACAAGCCCCCCCGGTCTTCGAGGGTTGGAGCAGTACTTC
J gene: TRBJ1-3; clone size: once; CDR3 length: 15; D gene: NA; V gene: TRBV7-2; CDR3 protein: CASSLGRVGGNTIYF; CDR3 DNA: TGTGCCAGCAGCTTAGGGAGGGTCGGAGGAAACACCATATATTTT
J gene: TRBJ2-1; clone size: NA; CDR3 length: 13; D gene: TRBD2; V gene: TRBV11-3; CDR3 protein: CASSTVSGTEQFF; CDR3 DNA: TGTGCCAGCAGCACCGTTAGCGGGACCGAGCAGTTCTTC
J gene: TRBJ2-3; clone size: once; CDR3 length: 13; D gene: NA; V gene: TRBV6-6; CDR3 protein: CATTGSLTDTQYF; CDR3 DNA: TGTGCCACGACCGGGTCCCTCACAGATACGCAGTATTTT
J gene: TRBJ2-1; clone size: NA; CDR3 length: 16; D gene: TRBD1; V gene: TRBV18; CDR3 protein: CASSPVTGGGENEQFF; CDR3 DNA: TGTGCCAGCTCACCAGTCACAGGGGGCGGTGAAAATGAGCAGTTCTTC
J gene: TRBJ1-3; clone size: once; CDR3 length: 13; D gene: NA; V gene: TRBV7-9; CDR3 protein: CASSVYSGNTIYF; CDR3 DNA: TGTGCCAGCAGCGTCTACTCTGGAAACACCATATATTTT
J gene: TRBJ1-2; clone size: NA; CDR3 length: 14; D gene: TRBD1; V gene: TRBV7-8; CDR3 protein: CATGTGGDNYGYTF; CDR3 DNA: TGTGCCACCGGGACAGGGGGCGATAACTATGGCTACACCTTC
J gene: TRBJ2-3; clone size: NA; CDR3 length: 16; D gene: NA; V gene: TRBV5-1; CDR3 protein: CASSLGATGGTDTQYF; CDR3 DNA: TGCGCCAGCAGCTTGGGCGCCACAGGTGGCACAGATACGCAGTATTTT
J gene: TRBJ1-4; clone size: NA; CDR3 length: 12; D gene: NA; V gene: TRBV6-5; CDR3 protein: CASSWAGLRLFF; CDR3 DNA: TGTGCCAGCAGTTGGGCAGGGTTAAGACTGTTTTTT
J gene: TRBJ2-1; clone size: NA; CDR3 length: 14; D gene: NA; V gene: TRBV7-9; CDR3 protein: CASSLRANSNEQFF; CDR3 DNA: TGTGCCAGCAGCCTCAGGGCAAACAGCAATGAGCAGTTCTTC
J gene: TRBJ2-7; clone size: NA; CDR3 length: 13; D gene: NA; V gene: TRBV29-1; CDR3 protein: CSVEGYRDSEQYF; CDR3 DNA: TGCAGCGTTGAAGGTTACAGGGACTCCGAGCAGTACTTC